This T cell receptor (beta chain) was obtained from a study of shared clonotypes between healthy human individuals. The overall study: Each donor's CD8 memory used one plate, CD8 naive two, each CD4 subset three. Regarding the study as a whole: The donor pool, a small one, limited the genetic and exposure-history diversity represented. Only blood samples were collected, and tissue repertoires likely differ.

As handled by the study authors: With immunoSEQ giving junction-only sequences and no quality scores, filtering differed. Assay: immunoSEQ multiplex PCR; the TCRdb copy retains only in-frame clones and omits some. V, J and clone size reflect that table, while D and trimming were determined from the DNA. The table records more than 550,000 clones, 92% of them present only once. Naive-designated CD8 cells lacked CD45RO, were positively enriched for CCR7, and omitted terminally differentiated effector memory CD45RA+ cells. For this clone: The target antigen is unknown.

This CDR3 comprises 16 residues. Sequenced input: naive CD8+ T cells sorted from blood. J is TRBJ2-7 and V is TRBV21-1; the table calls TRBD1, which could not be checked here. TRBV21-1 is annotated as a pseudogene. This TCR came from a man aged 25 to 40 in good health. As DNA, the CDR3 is TGTGCCAGCAGCATAGGGACAGGGTCGGGGGTATACGAGCAGTACTTC. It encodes CASSIGTGSGVYEQYF.